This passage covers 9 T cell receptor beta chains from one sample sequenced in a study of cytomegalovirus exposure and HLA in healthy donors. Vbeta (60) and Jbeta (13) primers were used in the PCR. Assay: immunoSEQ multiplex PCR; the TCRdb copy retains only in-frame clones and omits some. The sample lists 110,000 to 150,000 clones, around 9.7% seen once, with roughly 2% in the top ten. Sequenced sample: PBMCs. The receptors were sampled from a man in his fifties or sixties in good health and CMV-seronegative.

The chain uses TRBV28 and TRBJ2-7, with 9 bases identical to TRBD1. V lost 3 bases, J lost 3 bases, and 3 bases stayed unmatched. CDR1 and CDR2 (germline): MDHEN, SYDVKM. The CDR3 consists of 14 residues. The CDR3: CASSFLGQGYEQYF. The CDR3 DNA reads TGTGCCAGCAGTTTCTTGGGACAGGGCTACGAGCAGTACTTC.

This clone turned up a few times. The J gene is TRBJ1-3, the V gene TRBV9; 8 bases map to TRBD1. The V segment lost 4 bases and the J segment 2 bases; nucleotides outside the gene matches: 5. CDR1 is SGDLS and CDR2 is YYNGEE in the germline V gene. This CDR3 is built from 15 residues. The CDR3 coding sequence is TGTGCCAGCAGCCCCCAGGACAGGGCTGGAAACACCATATATTTT. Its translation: CASSPQDRAGNTIYF.

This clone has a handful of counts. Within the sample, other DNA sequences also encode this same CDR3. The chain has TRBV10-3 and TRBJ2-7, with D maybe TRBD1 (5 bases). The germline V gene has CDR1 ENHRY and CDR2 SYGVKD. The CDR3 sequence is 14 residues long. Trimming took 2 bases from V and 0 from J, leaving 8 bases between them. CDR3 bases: TGTGCCATCAGTGAGGACAGAAGCTCCTACGAGCAGTACTTC. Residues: CAISEDRSSYEQYF.

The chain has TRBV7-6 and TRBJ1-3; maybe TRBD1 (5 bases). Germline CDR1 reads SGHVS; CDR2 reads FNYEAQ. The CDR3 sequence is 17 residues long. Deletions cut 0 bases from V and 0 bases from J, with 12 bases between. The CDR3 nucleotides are TGTGCCAGCAGCTTAGCGCCGGGGGGAAGCTCTGGAAACACCATATATTTT. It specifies CASSLAPGGSSGNTIYF.

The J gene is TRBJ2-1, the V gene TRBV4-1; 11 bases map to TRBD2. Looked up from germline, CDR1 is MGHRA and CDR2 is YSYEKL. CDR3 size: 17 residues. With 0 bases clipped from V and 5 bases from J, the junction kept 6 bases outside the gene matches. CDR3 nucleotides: TGCGCCAGCAGCCAAGACTCTAGCGGGAGGTCGGACAATGAGCAGTTCTTC. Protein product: CASSQDSSGRSDNEQFF.

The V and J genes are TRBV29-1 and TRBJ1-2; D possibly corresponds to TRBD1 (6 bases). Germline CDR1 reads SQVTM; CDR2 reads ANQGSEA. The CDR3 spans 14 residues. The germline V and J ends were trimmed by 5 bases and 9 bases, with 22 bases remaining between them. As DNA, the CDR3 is TGCAGCGTTCGGGTTGGTGGGACAAGTAGGAGCTACACCTTC. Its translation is CSVRVGGTSRSYTF.

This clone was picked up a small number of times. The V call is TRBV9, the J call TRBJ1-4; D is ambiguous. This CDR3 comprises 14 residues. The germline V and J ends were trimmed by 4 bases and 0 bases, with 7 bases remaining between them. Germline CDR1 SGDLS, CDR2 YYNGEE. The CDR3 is CASSPVTTNEKLFF. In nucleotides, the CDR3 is TGTGCCAGCAGCCCAGTCACAACTAATGAAAAACTGTTTTTT.

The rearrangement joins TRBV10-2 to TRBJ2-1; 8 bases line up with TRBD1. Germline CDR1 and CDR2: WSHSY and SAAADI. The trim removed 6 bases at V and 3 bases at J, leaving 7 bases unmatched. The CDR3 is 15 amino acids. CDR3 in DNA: TGCGCCAGCAGATTGGACAGGGCGTTCTACAATGAGCAGTTCTTC. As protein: CASRLDRAFYNEQFF.

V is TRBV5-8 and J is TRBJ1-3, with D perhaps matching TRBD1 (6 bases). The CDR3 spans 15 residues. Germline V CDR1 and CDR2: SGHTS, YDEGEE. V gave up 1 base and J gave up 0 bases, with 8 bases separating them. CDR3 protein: CASSLNRVSGNTIYF. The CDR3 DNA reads TGTGCCAGCAGCTTGAACAGGGTCTCTGGAAACACCATATATTTT.